Listed below are T cell receptor beta chains from one sample, sequenced in a study of control samples from healthy donors and cancer patients. Only in-frame clones appear in the TCRdb table, and some are missing; sequencing was by immunoSEQ multiplex PCR. The sample includes 70,000 to 95,000 clones, roughly 90% seen only once; the top ten take approximately 1%. Input material: blood. The receptors here all came from a woman aged 25-40 years in good health. CDR3s include the opening cysteine and the closing phenylalanine or tryptophan. D genes are given only for firm matches. For some rows the clone size is stated as once, few or many, or as a class when expanded; others skip it.

-,TRBJ1-1,-,TRBV2,TGTGCCAGCCGGAACACGGATGCCGAAGCTTTCTTT,CASRNTDAEAFF
TRBD2,TRBJ2-1,few,TRBV5-4,TGTGCCAGCAGCTCCGGGACTAGCGGTTACAATGAGCAGTTCTTC,CASSSGTSGYNEQFF
TRBD1,TRBJ1-5,once,TRBV28,TGTGCCAGCTCCCCGGCAGGGGGTTATAGCAATCAGCCCCAGCATTTT,CASSPAGGYSNQPQHF
-,TRBJ1-2,-,TRBV6-2/TRBV6-3,TGTGCCAGCAGCTGGGACTATCCTTATGGCTACACCTTC,CASSWDYPYGYTF
TRBD2,TRBJ2-7,-,TRBV7-9,TGTGCCAGCACTCTTAGCGGGAGGCCCTACGAGCAGTACTTC,CASTLSGRPYEQYF
-,TRBJ1-5,-,TRBV25-1,TGTGCCAGCAGTGGGGGGATCAATCAGCCCCAGCATTTT,CASSGGINQPQHF
-,TRBJ2-3,-,TRBV3-1/TRBV3-2,TGTGCCAGCAGCCATCGGACGGCAGCTAGCACAGATACGCAGTATTTT,CASSHRTAASTDTQYF
TRBD2,TRBJ2-1,-,TRBV5-1,TGCGCCAGCAGCCCTAGCGGGGGGGCCTACAATGAGCAGTTCTTC,CASSPSGGAYNEQFF
-,TRBJ2-3,-,TRBV15,TGTGCCACCAGCAAACAGGACGGGGGTCGGGATACGCAGTATTTT,CATSKQDGGRDTQYF
-,TRBJ2-2,-,TRBV5-6,TGTGCCAGCAGCTTGGACGGACCGAACGGGGAGCTGTTTTTT,CASSLDGPNGELFF
TRBD1,TRBJ1-6,-,TRBV7-2,TGTGCCAGCAGCTTCTCCCAGGGGGCACCCCTCCACTTT,CASSFSQGAPLHF
-,TRBJ1-4,once,TRBV11-2,TGTGCCAGCAGCTTAGATGGGGTGAGGGTGTTTTTT,CASSLDGVRVFF